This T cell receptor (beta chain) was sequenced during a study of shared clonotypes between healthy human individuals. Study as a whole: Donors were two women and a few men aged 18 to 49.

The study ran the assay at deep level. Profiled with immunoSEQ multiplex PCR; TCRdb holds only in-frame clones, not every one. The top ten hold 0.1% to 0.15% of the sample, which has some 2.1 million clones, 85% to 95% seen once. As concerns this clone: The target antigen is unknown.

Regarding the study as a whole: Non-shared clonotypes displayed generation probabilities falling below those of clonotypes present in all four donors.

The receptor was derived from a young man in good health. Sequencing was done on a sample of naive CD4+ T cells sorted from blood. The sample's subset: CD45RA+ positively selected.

CDR3 amino acids: CASSQPASGGDRAQYF. CDR3 DNA sequence: TGCGCCAGCAGCCAGCCCGCTAGCGGGGGGGATCGGGCCCAGTACTTC. The chain carries TRBV4-1 and TRBJ2-5, with 12 bases fitting TRBD2. V lost 3 bases and J lost 9; bases outside the gene matches: 11. This CDR3 is built from 16 residues. Germline assignment: CDR1 MGHRA and CDR2 YSYEKL.